This TCR beta chain is drawn from a study of human T cells and chemical hapten exposure. On the study more broadly: Subjects had 2% DPC placed on about 2 cm by about 2 cm of upper inner arm skin for sensitization. Notes on the study in general: Controls had significantly fewer large CDR3 similarity clusters than were formed by expanded TCRs.

TCRdb reanalysed the RACE reads using MiXCR and keeps one entry per CDR3 protein. The sample holds tens of thousands of distinct CDR3 sequences, around 30% seen once. V was trimmed by 4 bases and J by 2 bases, leaving 9 bases between them. The length of the CDR3 is 13 residues. Germline assignment: CDR1 SEHNR and CDR2 FQNEAQ (reference sequence). Time point noted: patch test 1, 2 weeks after DPC sensitization. Documented treatment: therapeutic diphenylcyclopropenone sensitization with weekly scalp DPC. Donors, patients with alopecia ranging from 18 to 70 years old and judged suitable for DPC, provided samples. As to this clonotype: Its antigen is still unknown.

The source of this sequence is a man aged 35 to 55 with alopecia areata. Some clones in this sample may be carry-over from other donors' samples. The input for sequencing was whole blood, taken in connection with sensitization to the hapten diphenylcyclopropenone (DPC). The chain couples TRBV7-9 to TRBJ2-7; D remains unclear. DNA of the CDR3: TGTGCCAGCAGCTACCCAACCCCCTACGAGCAGTACTTC. This sequence encodes CASSYPTPYEQYF. Based on the CDR3 plus reference TRBV7-9 and TRBJ2-7, the full variable domain is DTGVSQNPRHKITKRGQNVTFRCDPISEHNRLYWYRQTLGQGPEFLTYFQNEAQLEKSRLLSDRFSAERPKGSFSTLEIQRTEQGDSAMYLCASSYPTPYEQYFGPGTRLTVT.